The TCR beta chain under discussion was sequenced for a study of T cells in tumors after PD-1 blockade. The table came from immunoSEQ multiplex PCR; TCRdb's copy has only in-frame clones and leaves some out. The sample has tens of thousands of clones; 74% are singletons. The count of this clone is one. Germline CDR1 reads MGHRA; CDR2 reads YSYEKL. CDR3 length: 14 residues. V lost 4 bases and J lost 6; bases outside the gene matches: 6. This receptor was identified in a human donor with basal cell carcinoma. Source: PBMCs, taken after anti-PD-1 treatment. The chain couples TRBV4-1 to TRBJ1-5, with 7 nucleotides matching TRBD1. CDR3 DNA sequence: TGCGCCAGCAGCCCAGAACAGGGGACTCAGCCCCAGCATTTT. Translation gives CASSPEQGTQPQHF.